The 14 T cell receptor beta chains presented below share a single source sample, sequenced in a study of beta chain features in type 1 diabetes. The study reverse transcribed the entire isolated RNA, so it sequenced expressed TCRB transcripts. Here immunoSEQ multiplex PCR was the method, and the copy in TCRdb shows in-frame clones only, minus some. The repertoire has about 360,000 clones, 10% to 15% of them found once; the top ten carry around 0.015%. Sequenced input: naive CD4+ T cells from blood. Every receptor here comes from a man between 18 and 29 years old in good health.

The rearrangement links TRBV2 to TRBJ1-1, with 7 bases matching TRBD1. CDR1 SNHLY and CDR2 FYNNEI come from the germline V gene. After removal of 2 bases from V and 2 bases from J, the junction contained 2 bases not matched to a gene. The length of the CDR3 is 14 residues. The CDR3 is CASSERGLNTEAFF. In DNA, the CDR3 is TGTGCCAGCAGTGAAAGGGGGCTTAACACTGAAGCTTTCTTT.

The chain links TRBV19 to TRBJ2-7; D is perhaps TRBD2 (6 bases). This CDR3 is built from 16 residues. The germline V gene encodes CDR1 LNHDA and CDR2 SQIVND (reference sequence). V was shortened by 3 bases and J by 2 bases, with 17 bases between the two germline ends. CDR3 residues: CASSIVASGGAYEQYF. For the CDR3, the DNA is TGTGCCAGTAGTATTGTGGCCAGCGGAGGGGCCTACGAGCAGTACTTC.

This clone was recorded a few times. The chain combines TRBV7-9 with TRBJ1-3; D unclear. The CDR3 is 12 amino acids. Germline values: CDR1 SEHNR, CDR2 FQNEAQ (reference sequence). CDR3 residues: CAVGSSGNTIYF. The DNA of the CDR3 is TGTGCGGTCGGGAGCTCTGGAAACACCATATATTTT. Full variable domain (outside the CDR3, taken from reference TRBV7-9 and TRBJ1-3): DTGVSQNPRHKITKRGQNVTFRCDPISEHNRLYWYRQTLGQGPEFLTYFQNEAQLEKSRLLSDRFSAERPKGSFSTLEIQRTEQGDSAMYLCAVGSSGNTIYFGEGSWLTVV.

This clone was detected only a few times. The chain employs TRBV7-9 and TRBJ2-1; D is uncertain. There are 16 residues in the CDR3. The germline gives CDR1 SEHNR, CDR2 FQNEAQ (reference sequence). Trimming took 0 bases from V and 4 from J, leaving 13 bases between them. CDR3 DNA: TGTGCCAGCAGCTTAGCGCCCCTGACACCTTACAATGAGCAGTTCTTC. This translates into CASSLAPLTPYNEQFF.

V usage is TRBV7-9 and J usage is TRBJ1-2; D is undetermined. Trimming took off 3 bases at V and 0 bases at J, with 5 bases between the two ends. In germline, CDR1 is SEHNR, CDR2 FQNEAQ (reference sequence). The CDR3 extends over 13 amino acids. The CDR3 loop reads CASSFSANYGYTF. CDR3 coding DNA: TGTGCCAGCAGCTTCAGTGCTAACTATGGCTACACCTTC.

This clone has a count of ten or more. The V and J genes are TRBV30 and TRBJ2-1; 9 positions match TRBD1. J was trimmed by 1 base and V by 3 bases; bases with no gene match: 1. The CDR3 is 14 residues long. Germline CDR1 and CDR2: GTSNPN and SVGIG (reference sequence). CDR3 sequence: CAWRGQGSYNEQFF. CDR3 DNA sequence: TGTGCCTGGAGAGGACAGGGGTCCTACAATGAGCAGTTCTTC.

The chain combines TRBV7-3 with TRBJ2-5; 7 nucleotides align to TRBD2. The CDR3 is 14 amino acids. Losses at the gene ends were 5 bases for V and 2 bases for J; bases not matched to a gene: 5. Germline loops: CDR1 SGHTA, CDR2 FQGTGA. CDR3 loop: CASSPTSVQETQYF. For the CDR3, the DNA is TGTGCCAGCAGCCCCACTAGCGTTCAAGAGACCCAGTACTTC. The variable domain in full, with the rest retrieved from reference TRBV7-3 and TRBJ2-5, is GAGVSQTPSNKVTEKGKYVELRCDPISGHTALYWYRQSLGQGPEFLIYFQGTGAADDSGLPNDRFFAVRPEGSVSTLKIQRTERGDSAVYLCASSPTSVQETQYFGPGTRLLVL.

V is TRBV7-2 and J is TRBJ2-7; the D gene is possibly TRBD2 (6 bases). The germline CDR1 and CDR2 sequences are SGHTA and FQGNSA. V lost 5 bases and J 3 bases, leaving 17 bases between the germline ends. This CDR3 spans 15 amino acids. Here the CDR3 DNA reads TGTGCCAGCAGCCGACCCGGGACTGCCGGCTACGAGCAGTACTTC. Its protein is CASSRPGTAGYEQYF.

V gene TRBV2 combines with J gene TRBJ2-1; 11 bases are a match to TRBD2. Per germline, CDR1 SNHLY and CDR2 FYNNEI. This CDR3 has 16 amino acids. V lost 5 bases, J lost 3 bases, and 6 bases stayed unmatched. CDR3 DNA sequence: TGTGCCAGCAGTCTCCGACTAGCGGGGAGCTACAATGAGCAGTTCTTC. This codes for CASSLRLAGSYNEQFF.

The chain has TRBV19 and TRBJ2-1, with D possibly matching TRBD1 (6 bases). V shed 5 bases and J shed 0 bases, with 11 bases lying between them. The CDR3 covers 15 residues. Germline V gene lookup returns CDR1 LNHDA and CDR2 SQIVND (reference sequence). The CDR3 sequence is CASSYRVPSYNEQFF. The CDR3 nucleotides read TGTGCCAGTAGTTACAGGGTCCCCTCCTACAATGAGCAGTTCTTC.

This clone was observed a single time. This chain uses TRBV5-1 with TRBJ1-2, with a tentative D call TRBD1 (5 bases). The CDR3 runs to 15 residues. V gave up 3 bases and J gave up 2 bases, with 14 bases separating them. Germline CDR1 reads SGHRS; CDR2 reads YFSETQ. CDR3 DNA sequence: TGCGCCAGCAGCTGGGGACCAGCGGGAAACTATGGCTACACCTTC. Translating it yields CASSWGPAGNYGYTF.

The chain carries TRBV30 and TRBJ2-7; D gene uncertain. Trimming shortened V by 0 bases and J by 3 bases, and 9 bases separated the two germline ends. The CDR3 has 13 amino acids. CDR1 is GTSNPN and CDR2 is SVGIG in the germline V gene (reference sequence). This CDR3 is CAWSVGSYYEQYF. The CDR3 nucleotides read TGTGCCTGGAGTGTGGGCTCTTACTACGAGCAGTACTTC.

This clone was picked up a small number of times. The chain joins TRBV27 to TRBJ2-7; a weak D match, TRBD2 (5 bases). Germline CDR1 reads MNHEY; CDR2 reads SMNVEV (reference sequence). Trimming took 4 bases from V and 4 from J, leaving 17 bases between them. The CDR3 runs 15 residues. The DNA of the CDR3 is TGTGCCAGCAGTTCCCAGACCGGACTTACGTACGAGCAGTACTTC. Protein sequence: CASSSQTGLTYEQYF.

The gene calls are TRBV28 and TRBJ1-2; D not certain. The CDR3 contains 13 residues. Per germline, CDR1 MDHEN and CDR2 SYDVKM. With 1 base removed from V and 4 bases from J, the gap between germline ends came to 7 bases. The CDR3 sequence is CASSLSGFYGYTF. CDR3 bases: TGTGCCAGCAGTTTATCGGGGTTCTATGGCTACACCTTC.